This TCR beta chain came from a study of graft-versus-host responses after intestinal transplantation. For the study at large: Recipients received multivisceral, liver-intestinal, or isolated intestinal transplants. Uniformly, recipients were administered anti-thymocyte globulin induction with subsequent tacrolimus and steroids for approximately three years. Overall study findings and caveats: Peak levels of circulating GvH clones tracked with early post-transplant HvG declines. Investigators detected GvH clones in recipient marrow, with some emerging earlier in ileum or blood.

This clone has a single count. As yet, its antigen is unknown. Trimming at V came to 1 base and at J to 10 bases, leaving 4 bases not matched to a gene. Germline CDR1 is SGDLS and CDR2 is YYNGEE. The CDR3 covers 15 residues. The repertoire was sequenced with immunoSEQ multiplex PCR; TCRdb's copy has only in-frame clones and lacks some. The sample records 70,000 to 100,000 clones, roughly 89% being singletons. The sequence was obtained from a human donor who received an intestinal transplant. The chain has TRBV9 and TRBJ1-6; TRBD1 matches 11 bases. The specimen was unstimulated CD4+ T cells sorted from spleen or lymph node cells, collected before intestinal transplant. The CDR3 loop is CASSVSGQGESPLHF. The CDR3 region has the DNA TGTGCCAGCAGCGTATCGGGACAGGGGGAATCACCCCTCCACTTT.